The 30 T cell receptor beta chains presented below share a single source sample, sequenced in a study of response to subunit inactivated influenza vaccine (dated by TCRdb to the late 2010s). Library method: RT-PCR. TCRdb shows the sequencer as Illumina HiSeq 2500. The public reads were reanalyzed by TCRdb: fastp trimming at Q25, MiXCR alignment, in-frame beta chains only. Rows merge per CDR3 protein into single entries with the most common DNA and genes. The table for this sample lists 530,000 or so distinct CDR3 sequences; 11% to 15% of them were counted only once. Together, the top ten hold around 10% of the sample. Sequenced here: PBMCs from blood, sampled 12 days after vaccination. The origin of the receptors is a man aged 50-59 years who received an inactivated influenza vaccine. Donor details come from another sample of the same person, matched by shared clones.

The V gene is TRBV5-1, the J gene TRBJ2-1, with 12 nucleotides matching TRBD2. The V gene's germline CDR1 is SGHRS and CDR2 YFSETQ. V lost 2 bases, J lost 6 bases, and 6 bases stayed unmatched. The CDR3 has 16 amino acids. This CDR3 reads CASSFSSGRAPNEQFF. DNA for the CDR3: TGCGCCAGCAGCTTTTCTAGCGGGAGGGCCCCCAATGAGCAGTTCTTC.

J is TRBJ2-7 and V is TRBV28; 8 nucleotides line up with TRBD1. The CDR3 has 16 amino acids. The V gene's germline CDR1 is MDHEN and CDR2 SYDVKM. With 8 bases clipped from V and 0 bases from J, the junction kept 12 bases outside the gene matches. In DNA, the CDR3 is TGTGCCAGCGGGTCAGGCACAGGGGGGAGCTCCTACGAGCAGTACTTC. Translation gives CASGSGTGGSSYEQYF.

CDR3 loop: CASRGLQGRQPQHF. The CDR3 DNA sequence: TGTGCCAGCAGGGGACTACAGGGACGTCAGCCCCAGCATTTT. The chain recombines TRBV6-2 or TRBV6-3 with TRBJ1-5, with TRBD1 as a possible D gene (6 bases). CDR1 is MNHEY, CDR2 SVGEGT, per germline. Trimming removed 6 bases at V and 6 bases at J, with 15 bases between. This CDR3 region has 14 residues.

This clonotype has a handful of counts. The chain joins TRBV20-1 to TRBJ2-1, with D uncertain. Germline V gene lookup returns CDR1 DFQATT and CDR2 SNEGSKA (reference sequence). V was clipped by 4 bases and J by 4 bases, with 14 bases between them. CDR3 size: 14 residues. The CDR3 DNA follows: TGCAGTGCTATACGAAGGGCCCCGTACAATGAGCAGTTCTTC. This gives the protein CSAIRRAPYNEQFF.

V is TRBV10-2 and J is TRBJ1-2; possible D gene TRBD1, 6 bases. The CDR3 runs to 13 residues. In germline, CDR1 is WSHSY, CDR2 SAAADI. V lost 6 bases, J lost 8 bases, and 16 bases lay in between. The CDR3 DNA reads as TGCGCCAGCAGCCCGGACAGTTCCCGAGGCTACACCTTC. Amino acid sequence: CASSPDSSRGYTF.

This clonotype came up many times. CDR3 DNA sequence: TGCAGTGCTAGACTTCCATCAGGGGGCTACGAGCAGTACTTC. Protein: CSARLPSGGYEQYF. V is TRBV20-1 and J is TRBJ2-7, with TRBD1 identical over 7 bases. This CDR3 region has 14 residues. V lost 2 bases, J lost 3 bases, and 7 bases stayed unmatched. In germline, CDR1 is DFQATT, CDR2 SNEGSKA (reference sequence).

CDR3 sequence: CSATRGSGTDTQYF. CDR3 DNA sequence: TGCAGTGCTACTCGCGGGAGCGGCACAGATACGCAGTATTTT. This rearrangement joins TRBV20-1 to TRBJ2-3; 7 nucleotides match TRBD2. Per the germline V gene, CDR1 is DFQATT and CDR2 is SNEGSKA (reference sequence). V gave up 4 bases and J gave up 1 base; unmatched junction bases: 5. The length of the CDR3 is 14 residues.

The rearrangement links TRBV5-1 to TRBJ2-7; 9 bases map to TRBD1. This CDR3 is built from 16 residues. The V gene end was trimmed by 4 bases and the J gene end by 0 bases; junction bases not matched to a gene: 8. From germline, CDR1 is SGHRS and CDR2 YFSETQ. The CDR3 DNA reads as TGCGCCAGCAGCCCCGGGACAGGGACTATCTCCTACGAGCAGTACTTC. Translation: CASSPGTGTISYEQYF.

This clonotype has a count of ten or more. This chain joins TRBV6-6 and TRBJ1-2; D unclear. CDR1 is MNHNY, CDR2 SVGAGI, per germline (reference sequence). The V end was cut by 8 bases, the J end by 6 bases, with 10 bases between. The CDR3 loop spans 11 amino acids. CDR3 in amino acids: CASGGGDGYTF. Written as DNA, the CDR3 is TGTGCCAGCGGAGGCGGCGATGGCTACACCTTC.

The chain combines TRBV12-3 or TRBV12-4 with TRBJ2-1; D is ambiguous. The CDR3 is 15 amino acids. V lost 5 bases and J lost 0, with 11 bases in between. CDR3 nucleotide sequence: TGTGCCAGCAGTCGAGTGGGAAGCTCCTACAATGAGCAGTTCTTC. It yields the protein CASSRVGSSYNEQFF.

The chain has TRBV20-1 and TRBJ2-3, with 9 bases lining up with TRBD2. CDR3 length: 15 residues. CDR1 is DFQATT, CDR2 SNEGSKA, per germline (reference sequence). With 5 bases clipped from V and 3 bases from J, the junction kept 9 bases outside the gene matches. The CDR3 is CSAGSGRIGTDTQYF. The CDR3 coding sequence is TGCAGTGCTGGTAGCGGGAGAATTGGGACAGATACGCAGTATTTT.

This clonotype has more than one count but fewer than ten. This chain joins TRBV5-6 and TRBJ2-7, with unresolved D. The CDR3 is 13 residues long. The ends were cut back, 4 bases at V and 6 bases at J, with 14 bases in the middle. Germline assignment: CDR1 SGHDT and CDR2 YYEEEE. As DNA, the CDR3 is TGTGCCAGCAGCCGATTTAGAGGAACCGAGCAGTACTTC. It is translated as CASSRFRGTEQYF.

The chain uses TRBV7-2 and TRBJ2-7; D not certain. The germline V gene encodes CDR1 SGHTA and CDR2 FQGNSA. The CDR3 sequence is 13 residues long. Trimming stripped 1 base from V and 7 bases from J, with 11 bases between. This CDR3 reads CASSLEVGREQYF. The CDR3 DNA sequence: TGTGCCAGCAGCTTAGAGGTCGGCCGGGAGCAGTACTTC.

This clonotype was recorded at least ten times. CDR3 amino acids: CATSRDIGVRTRQETQYF. In DNA, the CDR3 is TGTGCCACCAGCAGAGATATTGGGGTGCGTACCCGACAAGAGACCCAGTACTTC. The chain couples TRBV15 to TRBJ2-5; no reliable D call. V was trimmed by 0 bases and J by 2 bases, leaving 19 bases between them. Germline V gene lookup returns CDR1 LNHNV and CDR2 YYDKDF (reference sequence). The CDR3 length is 18 residues. The full variable domain, with the rest looked up from reference TRBV15 and TRBJ2-5, is DAMVIQNPRYQVTQFGKPVTLSCSQTLNHNVMYWYQQKSSQAPKLLFHYYDKDFNNEADTPDNFQSRRPNTSFCFLDIRSPGLGDTAMYLCATSRDIGVRTRQETQYFGPGTRLLVL.

In this sample, this clonotype turned up a few times. The V and J genes are TRBV18 and TRBJ1-1, with D possibly TRBD1 on 5 matching bases. This CDR3 region has 16 residues. From germline, CDR1 is KGHSH and CDR2 LQKENI. The germline V and J ends were trimmed by 4 bases and 1 base, with 16 bases remaining between them. In DNA form, the CDR3 reads TGTGCCAGCTCACAAAACCAACTAAGGGGGAACACTGAAGCTTTCTTT. Translated: CASSQNQLRGNTEAFF.

The chain recombines TRBV7-8 with TRBJ2-6, with 8 bases identical to TRBD1. J was trimmed by 1 base and V by 3 bases; bases with no gene match: 2. There are 16 residues in the CDR3. The germline V gene encodes CDR1 SGHVS and CDR2 FQNEAQ. CDR3: CASSLDRASGANVLTF. In DNA form, the CDR3 reads TGTGCCAGCAGCTTGGACAGGGCGTCTGGGGCCAACGTCCTGACTTTC.

This clonotype was seen a handful of times. The chain recombines TRBV6-5 with TRBJ1-3, with 7 bases that match TRBD1. The ends lost 2 bases at V and 4 bases at J; junction bases unmatched: 2. The CDR3 runs to 14 residues. Per germline, CDR1 MNHEY and CDR2 SVGAGI. CDR3 amino acids: CASSYVQGGNTIYF. For the CDR3, the DNA is TGTGCCAGCAGTTACGTACAGGGGGGAAACACCATATATTTT.

This chain links TRBV12-2 with TRBJ2-2; the table's D call TRBD1 went unverified against the DNA. TRBV12-2 is annotated as a pseudogene. CDR3 length: 16 residues. The DNA for the CDR3 is TGTGCAAGTCGCCTGCACGAATCTTGGGGGTCCGGGGAGCTGTTTTTT. Translation: CASRLHESWGSGELFF.

The chain has TRBV5-1 and TRBJ2-3, with 7 nucleotides matching TRBD1. V was clipped by 4 bases and J by 9 bases; unmatched bases: 11. The CDR3 is made up of 14 amino acids. Per germline, CDR1 SGHRS and CDR2 YFSETQ. In DNA form, the CDR3 reads TGCGCCAGCAGCCCGGGACAGCCCAGGGACACGCAGTATTTT. This gives the protein CASSPGQPRDTQYF.

The chain uses TRBV6-1 and TRBJ2-7, with 9 nucleotides matching TRBD1. Germline CDR1 is MNHNS and CDR2 is SASEGT. V lost 10 bases, J lost 3 bases, and 10 bases stayed unmatched. This CDR3 contains 14 residues. The CDR3 region is CATQSPGQGYEQYF. As DNA, the CDR3 is TGTGCCACCCAATCGCCGGGACAGGGCTACGAGCAGTACTTC.

The rearrangement uses TRBV29-1 and TRBJ2-3; TRBD2 aligns across 13 bases. CDR3 length: 15 amino acids. The junction had 5 bases not matched to a gene; V was cut back by 4 bases and J by 4 bases. Germline V lookup: CDR1 SQVTM, CDR2 ANQGSEA. CDR3 residues: CSVGTSGGAPDTQYF. The CDR3 DNA reads TGCAGCGTTGGAACTAGCGGGGGGGCCCCAGATACGCAGTATTTT.

V is TRBV20-1 and J is TRBJ2-1, with TRBD2 matching 12 bases. This CDR3 is 14 amino acids long. The junction had 7 bases not matched to a gene; V was cut back by 5 bases and J by 8 bases. The germline V gene has CDR1 DFQATT and CDR2 SNEGSKA (reference sequence). DNA of the CDR3: TGCAGTGCTGCTACTAGCGGGAGGATATATGAGCAGTTCTTC. This sequence encodes CSAATSGRIYEQFF.

The chain has TRBV20-1 and TRBJ2-7, with 8 positions matching TRBD2. The CDR3 covers 14 residues. The V gene's germline CDR1 is DFQATT and CDR2 SNEGSKA (reference sequence). Trimming removed 6 bases from V and 3 bases from J; junction bases left unmatched: 10. CDR3 sequence (DNA): TGCAGTGCACCCCCAGGGACTAGTAGCTACGAGCAGTACTTC. Translating gives CSAPPGTSSYEQYF.

This clonotype was seen a handful of times. The chain employs TRBV15 and TRBJ1-1, with a tentative D call TRBD1 (5 bases). CDR1 and CDR2 from the germline V gene are LNHNV and YYDKDF (reference sequence). The CDR3 runs to 17 residues. V was cut by 0 bases and J by 1 base, with 15 bases left in between. The CDR3 region has the DNA TGTGCCACCAGCAGAGATGCCGCGGGGGGTAGGAACACTGAAGCTTTCTTT. Its translation: CATSRDAAGGRNTEAFF.

This clonotype was recorded a few times. The V and J genes are TRBV7-6 and TRBJ2-7; 8 bases map to TRBD2. Germline CDR1 is SGHVS and CDR2 is FNYEAQ. J was trimmed by 2 bases and V by 0 bases; bases with no gene match: 15. CDR3 size: 19 residues. CDR3 residues: CASSLASPAGASRTYEQYF. In DNA, the CDR3 is TGTGCCAGCAGCTTAGCGTCGCCAGCGGGAGCATCTCGCACCTACGAGCAGTACTTC.

This clonotype was detected a few times. The chain is built from TRBV20-1 and TRBJ1-1; D is ambiguous. V lost 1 base and J 4 bases, leaving 19 bases between the germline ends. The length of the CDR3 is 16 residues. Germline CDR1 DFQATT, CDR2 SNEGSKA (reference sequence). The chain's CDR3 is CSARVVWEGLGTEAFF. CDR3 DNA: TGCAGTGCTAGAGTCGTATGGGAGGGCTTGGGCACTGAAGCTTTCTTT.

V gene TRBV6-4 combines with J gene TRBJ2-2; possibly TRBD1 for D (5 bases). Trimming removed 2 bases at V and 4 bases at J, with 5 bases between. From germline, CDR1 is MRHNA and CDR2 SNTAGT. This CDR3 comprises 13 residues. The CDR3 spells CASSDQGTGELFF. CDR3 bases: TGTGCCAGCAGTGACCAGGGCACCGGGGAGCTGTTTTTT.

Many counts were recorded for this clonotype. The V call is TRBV4-1, the J call TRBJ2-7, with 9 bases aligning to TRBD1. After removal of 4 bases from V and 4 bases from J, the junction contained 11 bases not matched to a gene. This CDR3 is 16 amino acids long. Germline V CDR1 and CDR2: MGHRA, YSYEKL. The CDR3 DNA reads TGCGCCAGCAGCCCGATCCTCACAGGGGGCAAGTACGAGCAGTACTTC. This encodes CASSPILTGGKYEQYF.

There are many counts of this clonotype. V gene TRBV20-1 combines with J gene TRBJ1-2; D gene uncertain. V was cut by 3 bases and J by 0 bases, with 8 bases left in between. Germline lookup yields CDR1 DFQATT and CDR2 SNEGSKA (reference sequence). CDR3 length: 13 residues. The CDR3 DNA reads TGCAGTGCTAGCCGCTCTGCTAACTATGGCTACACCTTC. Its translation: CSASRSANYGYTF.

This clonotype was detected once. With a much larger clone just one base away, this may be a read error. The chain couples TRBV27 to TRBJ2-7; D may be TRBD1 (6 bases). The germline V gene encodes CDR1 MNHEY and CDR2 SMNVEV (reference sequence). There are 13 residues in the CDR3. The V gene lost 4 bases and the J gene lost 2 bases, with 9 bases spanning the gap. In DNA, the CDR3 is TGTGCCAGCAGTTGGGGACAAGCCTACGAGCAGTACTTC. Protein sequence: CASSWGQAYEQYF.